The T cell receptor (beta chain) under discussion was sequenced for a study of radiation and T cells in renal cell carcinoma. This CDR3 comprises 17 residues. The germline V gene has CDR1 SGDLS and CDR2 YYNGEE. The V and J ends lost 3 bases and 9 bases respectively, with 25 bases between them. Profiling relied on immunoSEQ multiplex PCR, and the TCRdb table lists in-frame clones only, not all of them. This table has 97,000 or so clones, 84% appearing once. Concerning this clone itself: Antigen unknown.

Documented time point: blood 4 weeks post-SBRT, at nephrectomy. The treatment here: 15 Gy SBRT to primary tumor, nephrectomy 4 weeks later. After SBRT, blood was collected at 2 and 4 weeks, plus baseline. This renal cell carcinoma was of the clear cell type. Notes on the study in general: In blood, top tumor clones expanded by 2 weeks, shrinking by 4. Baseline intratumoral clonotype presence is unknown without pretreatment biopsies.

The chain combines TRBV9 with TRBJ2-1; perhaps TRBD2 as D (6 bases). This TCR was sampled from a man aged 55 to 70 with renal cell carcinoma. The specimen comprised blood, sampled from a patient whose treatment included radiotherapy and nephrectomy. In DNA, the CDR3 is TGTGCCAGCAGCGGCGGGGCGGGTAACCCCAATCGGGGTGAGCAGTTCTTC. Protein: CASSGGAGNPNRGEQFF.